Below are 5 T cell receptor beta chains sequenced from a single sample in a study of early T cells in non-severe SARS-CoV-2 infection. One entry per CDR3 protein results from TCRdb running MiXCR on the 5' RACE reads. The sample has 30,000 to 45,000 distinct CDR3 sequences; 4.5% to 7% are singletons. Specimen: whole blood, collected at baseline. Source of these receptors: an adult who was a healthcare worker with PCR-confirmed SARS-CoV-2 infection or an uninfected control (not recorded which).

This clonotype appeared many times. The J gene is TRBJ2-1, the V gene TRBV20-1; 8 nucleotides line up with TRBD1. Germline loops: CDR1 DFQATT, CDR2 SNEGSKA (reference sequence). This CDR3 comprises 14 residues. V shed 6 bases and J 7 bases; nucleotides not matched to a gene: 11. The DNA of the CDR3 is TGCAGTGCCACGGACAGGGTTTTTAGAAATGAGCAGTTCTTC. Protein: CSATDRVFRNEQFF.

This clonotype was detected many times. The chain links TRBV11-3 to TRBJ2-3; the D is unclear. The CDR3 length is 13 residues. V lost 0 bases and J 2 bases, leaving 3 bases between the germline ends. The V gene's germline CDR1 is SGHNT and CDR2 YENEEA. The CDR3 spells CASSLDATDTQYF. Here the CDR3 DNA reads TGTGCCAGCAGCTTAGATGCCACAGATACGCAGTATTTT.

The chain joins TRBV5-4 to TRBJ2-3; 9 positions agree with TRBD2. The V gene end was trimmed by 0 bases and the J gene end by 1 base; junction bases not matched to a gene: 3. CDR3 size: 16 residues. Germline lookup yields CDR1 SGHNT and CDR2 YYREEE (reference sequence). The CDR3 reads CASSLARLAGTDTQYF. Written as DNA, the CDR3 is TGTGCCAGCAGCTTGGCCCGACTAGCGGGCACAGATACGCAGTATTTT. Filled out from reference TRBV5-4 and TRBJ2-3, the complete variable domain reads ETGVTQSPTHLIKTRGQQVTLRCSSQSGHNTVSWYQQALGQGPQFIFQYYREEENGRGNFPPRFSGLQFPNYSSELNVNALELDDSALYLCASSLARLAGTDTQYFGPGTRLTVL.

The table lists this clonotype with many counts. The junction departs from the called germline gene at one end, perhaps through a read error. The J gene is TRBJ2-3, the V gene TRBV7-2, with 10 bases that match TRBD2. This CDR3 is 17 amino acids long. Germline V lookup: CDR1 SGHTA, CDR2 FQGNSA. CDR3 nucleotides: TGTGCCAGCAGCCTAGCCCCCGCAGCGGGAGGGTCAGATACGCAGTATTTT. It is translated as CASSLAPAAGGSDTQYF.

V and J are TRBV5-1 and TRBJ1-1; TRBD1 matches at 9 bases. The CDR3 is made up of 14 amino acids. CDR1 and CDR2 (germline): SGHRS, YFSETQ. The V segment lost 5 bases and the J segment 1 base; nucleotides outside the gene matches: 3. In DNA form, the CDR3 reads TGCGCCAGCAGGGAACAGGGGGCGAACACTGAAGCTTTCTTT. Its translation is CASREQGANTEAFF.